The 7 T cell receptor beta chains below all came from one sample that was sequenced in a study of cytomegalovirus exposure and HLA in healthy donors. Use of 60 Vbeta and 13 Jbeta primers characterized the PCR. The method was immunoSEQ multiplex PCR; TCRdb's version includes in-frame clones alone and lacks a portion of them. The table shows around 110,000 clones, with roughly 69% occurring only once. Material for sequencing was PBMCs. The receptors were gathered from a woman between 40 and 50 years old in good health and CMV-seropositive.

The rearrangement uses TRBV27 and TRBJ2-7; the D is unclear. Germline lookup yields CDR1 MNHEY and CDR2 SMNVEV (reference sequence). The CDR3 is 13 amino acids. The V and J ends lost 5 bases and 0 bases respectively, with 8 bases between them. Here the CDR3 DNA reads TGTGCCAGCAGTGGAGTCCGCTCCTACGAGCAGTACTTC. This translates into CASSGVRSYEQYF.

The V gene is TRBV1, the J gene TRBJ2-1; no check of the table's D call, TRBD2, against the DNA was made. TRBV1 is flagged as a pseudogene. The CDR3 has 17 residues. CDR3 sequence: CTSSRVTNQREINEQFF. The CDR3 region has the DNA TGCACCAGCAGCCGGGTAACTAACCAGCGGGAGATCAATGAGCAGTTCTTC.

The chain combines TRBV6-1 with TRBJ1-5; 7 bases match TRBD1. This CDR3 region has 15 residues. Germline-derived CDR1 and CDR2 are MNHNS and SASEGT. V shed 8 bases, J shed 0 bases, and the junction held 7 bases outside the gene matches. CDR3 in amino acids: CASGRGQFSNQPQHF. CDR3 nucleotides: TGTGCCAGCGGTAGGGGACAGTTTAGCAATCAGCCCCAGCATTTT.

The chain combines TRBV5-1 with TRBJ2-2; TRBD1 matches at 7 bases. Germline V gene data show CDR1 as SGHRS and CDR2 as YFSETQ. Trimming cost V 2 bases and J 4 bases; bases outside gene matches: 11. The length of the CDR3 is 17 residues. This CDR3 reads CASSFFGMRGPTGELFF. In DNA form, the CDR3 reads TGCGCCAGCAGCTTTTTCGGTATGAGGGGGCCCACCGGGGAGCTGTTTTTT.

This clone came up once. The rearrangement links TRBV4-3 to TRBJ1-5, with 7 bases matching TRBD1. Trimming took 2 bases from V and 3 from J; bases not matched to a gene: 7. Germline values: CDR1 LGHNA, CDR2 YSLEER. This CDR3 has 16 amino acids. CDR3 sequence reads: CASSQYLGQDNQPQHF. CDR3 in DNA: TGCGCCAGCAGCCAATACCTTGGACAGGACAATCAGCCCCAGCATTTT.

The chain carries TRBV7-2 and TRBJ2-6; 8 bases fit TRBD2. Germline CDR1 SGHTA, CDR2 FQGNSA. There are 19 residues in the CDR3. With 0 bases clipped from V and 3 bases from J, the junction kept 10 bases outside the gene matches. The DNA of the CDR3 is TGTGCCAGCAGCTTAGCGCCGGCAGGCGGGAGGCATGGGGCCAACGTCCTGACTTTC. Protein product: CASSLAPAGGRHGANVLTF.

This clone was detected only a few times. CDR3 nucleotide sequence: TGCAGCGTCCCCGGGGACGGGACAGGCTTCCGCGAGCAGTACTTC. Translating gives CSVPGDGTGFREQYF. This chain connects TRBV29-1 to TRBJ2-7, with 8 bases aligning to TRBD1. The CDR3 has 15 amino acids. V was pared by 6 bases and J by 6 bases, with 16 bases of the junction left unmatched. Germline lookup yields CDR1 SQVTM and CDR2 ANQGSEA.